The 20 T cell receptor beta chains given below trace back to one sample, sequenced in a study of beta chain features in type 1 diabetes. Investigators reverse transcribed all isolated RNA, so they sequenced expressed TCRB transcripts. Sequenced by immunoSEQ multiplex PCR; TCRdb stores in-frame clones only, minus some. The table includes under 350,000 clones, about 13% detected once. These receptors' antigens are unknown. Study-level findings and limits: Shortening that was moderate but significant affected the TCRB CDR3s of Type 1 diabetes patients in all four CD4+ subsets.

Sequencing was done on a sample of naive CD4+ T cells from blood. The origin of the receptors is a man aged 30-40 years with type 1 diabetes.

The chain joins TRBV4-1 to TRBJ1-1, with no clear D. Germline lookup yields CDR1 MGHRA and CDR2 YSYEKL. Trimming removed 1 base at V and 6 bases at J, with 18 bases between. The CDR3 contains 16 residues. Here the CDR3 reads CASSQARARRLAEAFF. The CDR3 nucleotides are TGCGCCAGCAGCCAAGCCAGAGCCCGGAGGTTGGCTGAAGCTTTCTTT.

This rearrangement joins TRBV7-2 to TRBJ2-7; TRBD2 matches 8 bases. The CDR3 is made up of 14 amino acids. CDR1 is SGHTA, CDR2 FQGNSA, per germline. V lost 5 bases and J lost 3; bases outside the gene matches: 6. The CDR3 DNA reads TGTGCCAGCAGCAATACCGGGACTAGCTACGAGCAGTACTTC. It specifies CASSNTGTSYEQYF.

This clone appeared a few times. Its ends do not fully match the called genes, so a read error is possible. V and J are TRBV7-8 and TRBJ2-7, with D possibly TRBD1 on 6 matching bases. The CDR3 is 13 residues long. CDR1 and CDR2 from the germline V gene are SGHVS and FQNEAQ. In DNA, the CDR3 is TGTGCCAGCAGCCTTAACCAGGGGAACAACCCCCTCTTC. Protein product: CASSLNQGNNPLF.

This clone was detected only a few times. V gene TRBV9 combines with J gene TRBJ1-4; TRBD1 matches 9 bases. Germline values: CDR1 SGDLS, CDR2 YYNGEE. Trimming cost V 4 bases and J 6 bases; bases outside gene matches: 7. There are 15 residues in the CDR3. The CDR3 loop is CASSTGDRDYEKLFF. The CDR3 DNA reads TGTGCCAGCAGCACAGGGGACAGGGATTATGAAAAACTGTTTTTT.

This clone has more than one count but fewer than ten. The chain carries TRBV25-1 and TRBJ2-5; D uncertain. The germline CDR1 and CDR2 sequences are MGHDK and SYGVNS. This CDR3 is 13 amino acids long. V lost 1 base and J 4 bases, leaving 7 bases between the germline ends. CDR3 loop: CASSELFRETQYF. The CDR3 region has the DNA TGTGCCAGCAGTGAATTGTTCCGAGAGACCCAGTACTTC.

This clone was picked up a small number of times. This sequence joins TRBV25-1 and TRBJ2-5; a weak D match, TRBD2 (6 bases). The length of the CDR3 is 14 residues. Looked up from germline, CDR1 is MGHDK and CDR2 is SYGVNS. V gave up 1 base and J gave up 5 bases, with 11 bases separating them. The CDR3 nucleotides are TGTGCCAGCAGTGAATCCGGGGGTAGGGAGACCCAGTACTTC. It translates to CASSESGGRETQYF. Together with reference TRBV25-1 and TRBJ2-5, the CDR3 gives the full variable domain: EADIYQTPRYLVIGTGKKITLECSQTMGHDKMYWYQQDPGMELHLIHYSYGVNSTEKGDLSSESTVSRIRTEHFPLTLESARPSHTSQYLCASSESGGRETQYFGPGTRLLVL.

This clone was detected only a few times. V and J are TRBV4-1 and TRBJ2-7, with D tentatively TRBD2 (5 bases). V lost 1 base, J lost 3 bases, and 10 bases lay in between. CDR1 and CDR2 from the germline V gene are MGHRA and YSYEKL. This CDR3 has 14 residues. The DNA for the CDR3 is TGCGCCAGCAGCCAAGTGGGAGTCCTCTACGAGCAGTACTTC. Amino acids: CASSQVGVLYEQYF.

This rearrangement joins TRBV28 to TRBJ2-2, with D uncertain. Germline V gene lookup returns CDR1 MDHEN and CDR2 SYDVKM. V gave up 3 bases and J gave up 5 bases, with 4 bases separating them. The CDR3 has 12 residues. This CDR3 reads CASSLSTGELFF. CDR3 sequence (DNA): TGTGCCAGCAGTTTGTCGACCGGGGAGCTGTTTTTT.

V is TRBV2 and J is TRBJ2-5; D possibly corresponds to TRBD2 (6 bases). The CDR3 covers 15 residues. Germline CDR1 and CDR2: SNHLY and FYNNEI. Trimming removed 8 bases from V and 5 bases from J, with 21 bases in between. Here the CDR3 reads CASCLDDPAGETQYF. CDR3 DNA sequence: TGTGCCAGCTGCTTGGACGACCCGGCGGGGGAGACCCAGTACTTC.

The chain links TRBV5-1 to TRBJ2-2; no firm D call. V was pared by 0 bases and J by 2 bases, with 8 bases between. Germline loops: CDR1 SGHRS, CDR2 YFSETQ. The CDR3 spans 15 residues. The CDR3 protein is CASSLEAANTGELFF. The CDR3 DNA sequence: TGCGCCAGCAGCTTGGAGGCGGCTAACACCGGGGAGCTGTTTTTT.

The chain employs TRBV29-1 and TRBJ2-5; maybe TRBD1 (6 bases). The length of the CDR3 is 14 residues. Trimming stripped 8 bases from V and 2 bases from J, with 18 bases between. Germline lookup yields CDR1 SQVTM and CDR2 ANQGSEA. As DNA, the CDR3 is TGCAGCTCCATTGGACAGATAGAGCAAGAGACCCAGTACTTC. This codes for CSSIGQIEQETQYF.

The chain uses TRBV7-3 and TRBJ2-1, with 11 positions matching TRBD2. The CDR3 contains 16 residues. The trim removed 5 bases at V and 8 bases at J, leaving 11 bases unmatched. Germline V gene data show CDR1 as SGHTA and CDR2 as FQGTGA. Written as DNA, the CDR3 is TGTGCCAGCAGCACCTCTCTAGCGGGAGGTAGTCATGAGCAGTTCTTC. Residues: CASSTSLAGGSHEQFF.

The rearrangement uses TRBV18 and TRBJ2-5, with unresolved D. Trimming left V 0 bases short and J 5 bases short, with 13 bases between. Germline V gives CDR1 KGHSH, CDR2 LQKENI. The CDR3 extends over 15 amino acids. This CDR3 reads CASSPPSASWETQYF. The DNA of the CDR3 is TGTGCCAGCTCACCACCCTCGGCTAGTTGGGAGACCCAGTACTTC.

This clone was counted between two and nine times. The chain employs TRBV5-1 and TRBJ2-1, with D maybe TRBD2 (5 bases). The CDR3 is 15 amino acids. The V gene's germline CDR1 is SGHRS and CDR2 YFSETQ. Trimming shortened V by 0 bases and J by 2 bases, and 9 bases separated the two germline ends. The CDR3 loop is CASSLVREPYNEQFF. As DNA, the CDR3 is TGCGCCAGCAGCTTGGTGAGGGAGCCCTACAATGAGCAGTTCTTC.

This clone occurred a few times. The chain combines TRBV18 with TRBJ1-5; D gene unclear. The germline gives CDR1 KGHSH, CDR2 LQKENI. The germline V and J ends were trimmed by 3 bases and 4 bases, with 10 bases remaining between them. The length of the CDR3 is 14 residues. This CDR3 is CASSPDYPNQPQHF. As DNA, the CDR3 is TGTGCCAGCTCACCCGACTACCCGAATCAGCCCCAGCATTTT.

This clone was found a few times. The chain is built from TRBV7-3 and TRBJ2-1; D ambiguous. Deletions cut 4 bases from V and 7 bases from J, with 17 bases between. The CDR3 is 15 amino acids. Germline values: CDR1 SGHTA, CDR2 FQGTGA. This CDR3 is CASSSQAGLTNEQFF. For the CDR3, the DNA is TGTGCCAGCAGCTCTCAGGCTGGGCTAACAAATGAGCAGTTCTTC.

The chain carries TRBV28 and TRBJ2-7; TRBD2 is a possible D gene (6 bases). The CDR3 runs to 14 residues. Germline lookup yields CDR1 MDHEN and CDR2 SYDVKM. Deletions cut 4 bases from V and 2 bases from J, with 12 bases between. This CDR3 reads CASSSGGTPYEQYF. The CDR3 bases are TGTGCCAGCAGTTCCGGCGGGACTCCCTACGAGCAGTACTTC. The whole variable domain, remainder taken from reference TRBV28 and TRBJ2-7, is DVKVTQSSRYLVKRTGEKVFLECVQDMDHENMFWYRQDPGLGLRLIYFSYDVKMKEKGDIPEGYSVSREKKERFSLILESASTNQTSMYLCASSSGGTPYEQYFGPGTRLTVT.

A few counts support this clone. CDR3 amino acids: CASSQAGSTNEKLFF. The CDR3, as DNA: TGTGCCAGCAGCCAAGCAGGGTCAACTAATGAAAAACTGTTTTTT. The gene calls are TRBV4-2 and TRBJ1-4, with D tentatively TRBD1 (5 bases). Per germline, CDR1 LGHNA and CDR2 YNFKEQ. There are 15 residues in the CDR3. The ends were cut back, 1 base at V and 0 bases at J, with 6 bases in the middle.

Worth noting for this clone: The sample holds other DNA sequences that translate to the same CDR3. The chain carries TRBV5-4 and TRBJ1-5, with D possibly matching TRBD1 (6 bases). This CDR3 region has 13 residues. The ends were cut back, 0 bases at V and 7 bases at J, with 8 bases in the middle. The germline V gene encodes CDR1 SGHNT and CDR2 YYREEE (reference sequence). The DNA for the CDR3 is TGTGCCAGCAGCTTGGACAGGGACCAGCCCCAGCATTTT. The encoded protein is CASSLDRDQPQHF. Filled out from reference TRBV5-4 and TRBJ1-5, the complete variable domain reads ETGVTQSPTHLIKTRGQQVTLRCSSQSGHNTVSWYQQALGQGPQFIFQYYREEENGRGNFPPRFSGLQFPNYSSELNVNALELDDSALYLCASSLDRDQPQHFGDGTRLSIL.

The DNA of the CDR3 is TGTGCCAGTGCCAGGGGTTCCATCTACGAGCAGTACTTC. Protein: CASARGSIYEQYF. This chain connects TRBV6-5 to TRBJ2-7, with D possibly being TRBD1 (6 bases). Germline lookup yields CDR1 MNHEY and CDR2 SVGAGI. The CDR3 has 13 residues. With 9 bases removed from V and 3 bases from J, the gap between germline ends came to 15 bases.